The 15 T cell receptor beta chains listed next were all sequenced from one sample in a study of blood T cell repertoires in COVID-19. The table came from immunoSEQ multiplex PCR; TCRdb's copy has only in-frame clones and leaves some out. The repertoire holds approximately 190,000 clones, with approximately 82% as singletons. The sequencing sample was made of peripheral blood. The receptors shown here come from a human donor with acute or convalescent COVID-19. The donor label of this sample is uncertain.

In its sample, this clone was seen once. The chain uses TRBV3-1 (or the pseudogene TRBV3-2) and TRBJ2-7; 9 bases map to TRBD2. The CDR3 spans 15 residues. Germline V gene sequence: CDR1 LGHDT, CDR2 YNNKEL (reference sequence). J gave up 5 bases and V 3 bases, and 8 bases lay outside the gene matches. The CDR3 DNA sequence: TGTGCCAGCAGCCAGGCGGGCGGGAGGGTGAACGAGCAGTACTTC. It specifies CASSQAGGRVNEQYF.

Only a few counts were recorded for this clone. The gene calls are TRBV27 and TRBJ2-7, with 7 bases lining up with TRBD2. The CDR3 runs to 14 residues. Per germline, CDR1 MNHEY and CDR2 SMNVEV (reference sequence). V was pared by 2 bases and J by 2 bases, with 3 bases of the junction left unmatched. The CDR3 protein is CASSLKGGAYEQYF. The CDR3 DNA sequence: TGTGCCAGCAGTTTAAAGGGAGGGGCCTACGAGCAGTACTTC.

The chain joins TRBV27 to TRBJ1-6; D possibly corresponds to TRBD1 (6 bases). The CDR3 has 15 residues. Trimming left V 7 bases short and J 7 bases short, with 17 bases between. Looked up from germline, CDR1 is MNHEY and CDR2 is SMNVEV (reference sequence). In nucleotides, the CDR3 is TGTGCCAGCACCCCCTCGGACAGACAGAATTCACCCCTCCACTTT. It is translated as CASTPSDRQNSPLHF.

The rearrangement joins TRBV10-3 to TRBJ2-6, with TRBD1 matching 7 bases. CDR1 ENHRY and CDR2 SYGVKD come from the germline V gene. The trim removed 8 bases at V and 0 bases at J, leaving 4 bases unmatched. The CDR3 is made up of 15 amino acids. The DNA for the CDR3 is TGTGCCATCGGCGACAGGGACTCTGGGGCCAACGTCCTGACTTTC. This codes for CAIGDRDSGANVLTF.

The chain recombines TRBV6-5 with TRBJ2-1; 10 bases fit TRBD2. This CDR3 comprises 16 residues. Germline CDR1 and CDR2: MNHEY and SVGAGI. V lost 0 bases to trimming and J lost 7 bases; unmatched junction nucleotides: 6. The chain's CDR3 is CASSYSSLAGVNEQFF. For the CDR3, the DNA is TGTGCCAGCAGTTACTCGTCCCTAGCGGGGGTAAATGAGCAGTTCTTC.

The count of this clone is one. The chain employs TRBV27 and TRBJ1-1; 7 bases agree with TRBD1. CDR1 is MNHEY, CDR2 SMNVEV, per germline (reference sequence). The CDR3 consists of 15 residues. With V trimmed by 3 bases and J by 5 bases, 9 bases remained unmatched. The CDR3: CASSFSGTEDTEAFF. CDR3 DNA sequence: TGTGCCAGCAGTTTTTCCGGGACAGAAGATACTGAAGCTTTCTTT.

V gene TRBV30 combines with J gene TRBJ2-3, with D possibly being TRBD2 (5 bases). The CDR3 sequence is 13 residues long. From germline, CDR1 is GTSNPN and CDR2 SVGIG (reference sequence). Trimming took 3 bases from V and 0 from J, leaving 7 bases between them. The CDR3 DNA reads TGTGCCTGGAGGAGGACTAGCACAGATACGCAGTATTTT. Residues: CAWRRTSTDTQYF. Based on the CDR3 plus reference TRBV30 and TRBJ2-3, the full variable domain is SQTIHQWPATLVQPVGSPLSLECTVEGTSNPNLYWYRQAAGRGLQLLFYSVGIGQISSEVPQNLSASRPQDRQFILSSKKLLLSDSGFYLCAWRRTSTDTQYFGPGTRLTVL.

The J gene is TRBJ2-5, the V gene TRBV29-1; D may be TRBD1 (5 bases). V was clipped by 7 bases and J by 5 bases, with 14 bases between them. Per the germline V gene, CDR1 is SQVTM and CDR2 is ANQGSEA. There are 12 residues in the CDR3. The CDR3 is CSGTTVKETQYF. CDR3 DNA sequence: TGCAGCGGCACGACAGTAAAGGAGACCCAGTACTTC.

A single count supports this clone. CDR3 residues: CASSPRAGEKLFF. In nucleotides, the CDR3 is TGTGCCAGCAGCCCCCGAGCAGGGGAAAAACTGTTTTTT. The chain is built from TRBV9 and TRBJ1-4, with D tentatively TRBD1 (5 bases). The CDR3 spans 13 residues. Trimming left V 4 bases short and J 8 bases short, with 12 bases between. Germline-derived CDR1 and CDR2 are SGDLS and YYNGEE.

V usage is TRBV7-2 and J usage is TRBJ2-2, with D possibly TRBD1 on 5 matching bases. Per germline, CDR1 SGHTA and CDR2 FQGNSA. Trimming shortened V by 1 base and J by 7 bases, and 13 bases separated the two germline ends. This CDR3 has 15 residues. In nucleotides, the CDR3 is TGTGCCAGCAGCTTAGGGCGACAGACCTACGGGGAGCTGTTTTTT. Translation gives CASSLGRQTYGELFF.

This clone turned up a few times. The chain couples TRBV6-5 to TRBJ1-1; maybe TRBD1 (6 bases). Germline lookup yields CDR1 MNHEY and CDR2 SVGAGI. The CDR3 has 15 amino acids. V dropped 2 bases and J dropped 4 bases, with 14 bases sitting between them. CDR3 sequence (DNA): TGTGCCAGCAGTTACGCAGGGGTGTTTTCCACTGAAGCTTTCTTT. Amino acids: CASSYAGVFSTEAFF.

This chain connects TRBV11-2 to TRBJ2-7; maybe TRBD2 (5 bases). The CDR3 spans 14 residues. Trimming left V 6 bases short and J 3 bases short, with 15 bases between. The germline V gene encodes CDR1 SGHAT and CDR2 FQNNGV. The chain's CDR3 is CASSFRADVYEQYF. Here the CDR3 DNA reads TGTGCCAGCAGTTTTAGAGCGGACGTCTACGAGCAGTACTTC.

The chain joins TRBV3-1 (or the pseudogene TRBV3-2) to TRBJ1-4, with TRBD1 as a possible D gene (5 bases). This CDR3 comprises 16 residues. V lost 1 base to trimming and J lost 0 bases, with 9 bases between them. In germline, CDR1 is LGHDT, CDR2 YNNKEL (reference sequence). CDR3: CASSQGSRATNEKLFF. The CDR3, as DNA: TGTGCCAGCAGCCAAGGTTCCAGGGCAACTAATGAAAAACTGTTTTTT.

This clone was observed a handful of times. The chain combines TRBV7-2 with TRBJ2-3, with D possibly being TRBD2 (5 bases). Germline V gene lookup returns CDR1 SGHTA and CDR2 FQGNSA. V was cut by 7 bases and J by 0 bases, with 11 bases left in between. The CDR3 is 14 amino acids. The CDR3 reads CASTGGESTDTQYF. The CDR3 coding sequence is TGTGCCAGCACCGGTGGGGAGAGCACAGATACGCAGTATTTT.

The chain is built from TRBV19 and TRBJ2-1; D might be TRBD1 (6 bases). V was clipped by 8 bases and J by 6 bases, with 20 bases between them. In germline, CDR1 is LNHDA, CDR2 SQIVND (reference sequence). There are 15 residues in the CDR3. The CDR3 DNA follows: TGTGCCAGTCAAACCGGGCTTCAGGGGCGCAATGAGCAGTTCTTC. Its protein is CASQTGLQGRNEQFF.